The rows below give T cell receptor beta chains drawn from one sample of a study of identical twins. MiXCR, applied by TCRdb to the 5' RACE reads, yields one record per CDR3 protein. The profile covers 650,000 to 800,000 distinct CDR3 sequences, with 8.6% appearing a single time and 0.8% to 1% taken by the ten largest. A further study also used this sample, focusing on yellow fever vaccine responses in identical twins.

Source material: PBMCs. The origin of the receptors is a woman younger than 30 in good health. The CDR3 runs from the conserved cysteine through the conserved F or W. D genes are given only for firm matches. Size values are once, few and many counts, or a class for expanded clones, and some rows have none.

TRBJ2-7,NA,NA,TRBV4-3,CASSQGQGGIYEQYF,TGCGCCAGCAGCCAAGGACAGGGAGGAATCTACGAGCAGTACTTC
TRBJ2-1,many,TRBD2,TRBV7-8,CASSFRTSGKGNEQFF,TGTGCCAGCAGCTTTCGGACTAGCGGGAAGGGCAATGAGCAGTTCTTC
TRBJ2-1,few,TRBD2,TRBV6-2/TRBV6-3,CASSSKLAGVVPEQFF,TGTGCCAGCAGTTCCAAACTAGCGGGAGTAGTTCCTGAGCAGTTCTTC
TRBJ2-1,NA,NA,TRBV24-1,CATRSGIHEQFF,TGTGCCACCAGGTCAGGGATACATGAGCAGTTCTTC
TRBJ2-3,many,TRBD2,TRBV20-1,CSAPGTSGFTDTQYF,TGCAGTGCTCCCGGGACTAGCGGATTCACAGATACGCAGTATTTT
TRBJ2-5,few,NA,TRBV28,CASNRRGSQETQYF,TGTGCCAGCAACCGTCGTGGCAGTCAAGAGACCCAGTACTTC
TRBJ1-4,many,TRBD1,TRBV5-6,CASSLGRGRLNEKLFF,TGTGCCAGCAGCTTGGGCAGGGGGCGCCTTAATGAAAAACTGTTTTTT
TRBJ2-2,NA,NA,TRBV7-9,CASRLAGAGTGELFF,TGTGCCAGCAGACTGGCCGGTGCGGGGACCGGGGAGCTGTTTTTT
TRBJ2-1,NA,NA,TRBV7-3,CASSLTVGQGGYNEQFF,TGTGCCAGCAGCTTAACTGTGGGGCAGGGGGGCTACAATGAGCAGTTCTTC
TRBJ2-7,NA,NA,TRBV20-1,CSASAGSSSYEQYF,TGCAGTGCTAGTGCTGGGTCTAGCTCCTACGAGCAGTACTTC
TRBJ2-1,NA,TRBD2,TRBV20-1,CSARGAGAGFYNEQFF,TGCAGTGCTAGAGGAGCGGGGGCAGGGTTTTACAATGAGCAGTTCTTC
TRBJ2-3,many,NA,TRBV10-3,CAISESGQGPSTDTQYF,TGTGCCATCAGTGAGTCGGGGCAGGGACCTAGCACAGATACGCAGTATTTT
TRBJ2-7,NA,NA,TRBV5-1,CASSLEDWTSYEQYF,TGCGCCAGCAGCTTGGAGGACTGGACCTCCTACGAGCAGTACTTC
TRBJ2-3,NA,TRBD2,TRBV5-1,CASSLGRAGGTMIPDTQYF,TGCGCCAGCAGCTTGGGTCGAGCGGGGGGGACGATGATCCCAGATACGCAGTATTTT
TRBJ2-7,NA,NA,TRBV28,CASRLQQGGSYEQYF,TGTGCCAGCAGGCTCCAGCAGGGGGGCTCCTACGAGCAGTACTTC
TRBJ2-7,NA,NA,TRBV29-1,CSVEGLRDYEQYF,TGCAGCGTTGAGGGTTTGAGGGACTACGAGCAGTACTTC
TRBJ2-6,NA,NA,TRBV3-1,CASSLINASSGANVLTF,TGTGCCAGCAGCCTTATCAACGCGAGCTCTGGGGCCAACGTCCTGACTTTC
TRBJ2-2,NA,NA,TRBV6-1,CASSPQGSQNTGELFF,TGTGCCAGCAGTCCACAGGGTTCCCAGAACACCGGGGAGCTGTTTTTT
TRBJ2-5,few,NA,TRBV12-3/TRBV12-4,CASRSNGVETQYF,TGTGCCAGCAGGTCCAATGGGGTTGAGACCCAGTACTTC
TRBJ2-7,few,NA,TRBV7-2,CASSLAMGSSYEQYF,TGTGCCAGCAGCTTAGCGATGGGGAGCTCCTACGAGCAGTACTTC
TRBJ2-1,few,NA,TRBV20-1,CSAEHVTNEQFF,TGCAGTGCTGAACATGTAACCAATGAGCAGTTCTTC
TRBJ2-1,NA,TRBD1,TRBV28,CASSFIGTGSANEQFF,TGTGCCAGCAGTTTCATAGGGACAGGGTCGGCGAATGAGCAGTTCTTC
TRBJ1-1,medium-sized,NA,TRBV5-1,CASSFGIGTGGTEAFF,TGCGCCAGCAGCTTTGGGATCGGCACTGGGGGCACTGAAGCTTTCTTT
TRBJ1-5,many,NA,TRBV3-1,CASSQGRYSNQPQHF,TGTGCCAGCAGCCAGGGACGGTATAGCAATCAGCCCCAGCATTTT
TRBJ1-6,many,TRBD1,TRBV20-1,CSANAPMGQGAYNSPLHF,TGCAGTGCGAACGCACCCATGGGACAGGGGGCTTATAATTCACCCCTCCACTTT
TRBJ2-7,NA,NA,TRBV28,CASTLGGVGAYEQYF,TGTGCCAGCACCCTCGGGGGAGTGGGAGCCTACGAGCAGTACTTC
TRBJ2-1,NA,NA,TRBV6-2/TRBV6-3,CASSYRESKQFF,TGTGCCAGCAGTTATCGGGAATCCAAGCAGTTCTTC
TRBJ2-2,NA,NA,TRBV3-1,CASSQDITYTGELFF,TGTGCCAGCAGCCAAGATATTACATACACCGGGGAGCTGTTTTTT
TRBJ2-1,many,NA,TRBV20-1,CSAREDNEQFF,TGCAGTGCTAGGGAAGACAATGAGCAGTTCTTC
TRBJ2-1,many,NA,TRBV19,CASSTLVGDYNEQFF,TGTGCCAGTAGCACCCTCGTCGGGGACTACAATGAGCAGTTCTTC
TRBJ1-4,many,NA,TRBV5-1,CASRPLGTNEKLFF,TGCGCCAGCAGACCCTTAGGAACTAATGAAAAACTGTTTTTT
TRBJ2-1,NA,TRBD2,TRBV20-1,CSAKTHPSGSYNEQFF,TGCAGTGCTAAAACCCATCCTAGCGGGAGTTACAATGAGCAGTTCTTC